This TCR beta chain was found in a study of blood T cell repertoires in COVID-19 (dated by TCRdb to about 2020). In terms of the full investigation: Samples from collaborators originated in the United States, Italy and Spain and spanned both the acute and convalescent phases of COVID-19. The prospective study material was composed of cDNA or gDNA derived from T cells, B-cell-depleted T cells, or PBMCs. Deeply sampled blood TCRbeta repertoires from subjects exposed to, actively infected with, or recovered from COVID-19 were included in the dataset. The repertoires were released in a freely available public database meant as a resource for research on the immune response to SARS-CoV-2. The samples were drawn from two sources: the first 160 participants of the ongoing ImmuneRACE study, and 1,200 or so subjects contributed by 6 global collaborators. Sample metadata almost always included a de-identified subject ID, COVID-19 status, age in years and sex. Where available, HLA class I and class II types were obtained from metadata supplied by the sample provider rather than from assay-based typing. What the authors observed across the whole study: Clinical and demographic metadata were provided uncurated, with the amount varying by source and participant.

The immunoSEQ Assay, a bias-controlled multiplex PCR, was used to amplify TCRbeta CDR3 regions from genomic DNA. The original methods were these. Within the assay, amplification of reference gene primers was used to estimate how many nucleated cells each sample contained. To quantify the absolute abundance of each unique TCRbeta CDR3 rearrangement, sequence reads were collapsed and filtered. For each sample, productive Simpson clonality was calculated by taking the square root of Simpson's diversity index across productive rearrangements. Sourced from immuneACCESS, this table was stored by TCRdb with only in-frame sequences that have V and J called. A share of the clones is absent; for the studies checked, an unresolved V gene accounts for under half, and the remainder has no known explanation. V, J and clone size reflect that table, while D and trimming were determined from the DNA. The sample data list about 130,000 clones, and around nine tenths of these were observed just once. The leading ten clones occupy approximately 2.3% of the sample.

Regarding this clone: Its cognate antigen has yet to be identified. It has no much larger one-base neighbor in the sample; base qualities were not kept.

Enrolling through a virtual design, the prospective study's participants ranged in age from roughly 18 to 95 years and lived across about two dozen United States geographic areas. In the prospective study, participants were assigned to cohorts based on the clinical history participants reported in a screening survey and a study questionnaire. For ImmuneRACE Cohort 3, a participant was defined as recovered based on two consecutive negative NP/OP PCR tests, clearance by a healthcare professional, or resolution of symptoms. In the prospective study, whole blood, serum and a nasopharyngeal or oropharyngeal swab were collected from each participant by mobile phlebotomists. Participants in the prospective study had the option to provide additional blood draws and questionnaires over a roughly two-month period. Blood samples from the prospective study were shipped frozen or at room temperature prior to DNA extraction.

The sequenced material came from PBMCs or T cells enriched from blood (not recorded which). The origin of this receptor is a woman between 50 and 59 years old who had recovered from COVID-19.

The DNA reads TGTGCCAGCAGCTTAATCCGGGACAGGGGGGCTGGGGCCAACGTCCTGACTTTC. Translation gives CASSLIRDRGAGANVLTF. The rearrangement joined TRBV11-3 to TRBJ2-6; 11 bases in the junction line up with TRBD1. The germline V gene specifies SGHNT as CDR1 and YENEEA as CDR2. V and J are trimmed by 2 bases and 2 bases, and the gene matches miss 5 bases of the junction. The CDR3, cysteine through phenylalanine, is 18 amino acids long. Only CDR3 DNA remains: 54 bases, in frame from the first base.